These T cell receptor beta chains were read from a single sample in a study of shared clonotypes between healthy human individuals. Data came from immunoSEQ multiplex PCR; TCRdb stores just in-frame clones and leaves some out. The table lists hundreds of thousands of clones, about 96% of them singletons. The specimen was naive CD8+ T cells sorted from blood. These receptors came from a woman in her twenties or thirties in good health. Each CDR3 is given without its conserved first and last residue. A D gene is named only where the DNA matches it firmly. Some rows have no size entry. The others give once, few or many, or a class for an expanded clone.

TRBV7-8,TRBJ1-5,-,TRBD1,ASSLVGQQPNQPQH
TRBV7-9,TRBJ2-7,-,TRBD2,ASSLGGGEQY
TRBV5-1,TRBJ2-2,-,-,ASSFPNTGELF
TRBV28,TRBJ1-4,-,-,ASSLPRLTNEKLF
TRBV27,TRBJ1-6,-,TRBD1,ASSLGTGHSPLH
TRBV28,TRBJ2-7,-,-,ASGSQSYEQY
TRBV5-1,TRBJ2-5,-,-,ASSLEVLGGETQY
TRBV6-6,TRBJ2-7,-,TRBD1,ATGQGLIYEQY
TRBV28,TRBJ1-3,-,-,ASRGLPSGNTIY
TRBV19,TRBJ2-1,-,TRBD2,ASKYGLAGGNEQF
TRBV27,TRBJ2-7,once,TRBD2,ASMAGGYTYEQY
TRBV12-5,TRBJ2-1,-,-,ASATDSYNEQF
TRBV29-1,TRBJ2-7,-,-,SVMTQGSEQY
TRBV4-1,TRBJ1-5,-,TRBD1,ASSHPGRTGSNQPQH
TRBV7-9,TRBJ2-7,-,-,ASSLAGDPYEQY
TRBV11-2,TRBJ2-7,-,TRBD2,ASSLVLAGEYEQY
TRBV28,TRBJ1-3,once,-,ASSFIGDIPGNTIY
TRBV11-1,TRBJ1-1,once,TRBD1,ASRGTGMSEAF
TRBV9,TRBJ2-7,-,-,ASASGTNSYEQY
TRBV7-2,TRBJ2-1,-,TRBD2,ASSPIAGAVYNEQF
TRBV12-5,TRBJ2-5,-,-,ASGLNGGETQY
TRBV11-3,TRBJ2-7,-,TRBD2,ASSLDGTTTYEQY
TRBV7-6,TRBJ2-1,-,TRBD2,ASSLAGGFLNEQF
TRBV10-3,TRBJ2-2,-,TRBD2,AIRHGTRKTGELF
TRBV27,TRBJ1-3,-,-,ASLDTEAGNTIY
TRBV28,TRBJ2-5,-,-,ASSFPREETQY
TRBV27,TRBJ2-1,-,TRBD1,ASSWVGDRGPREQF
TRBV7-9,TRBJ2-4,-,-,ASTRNAGRENIQY